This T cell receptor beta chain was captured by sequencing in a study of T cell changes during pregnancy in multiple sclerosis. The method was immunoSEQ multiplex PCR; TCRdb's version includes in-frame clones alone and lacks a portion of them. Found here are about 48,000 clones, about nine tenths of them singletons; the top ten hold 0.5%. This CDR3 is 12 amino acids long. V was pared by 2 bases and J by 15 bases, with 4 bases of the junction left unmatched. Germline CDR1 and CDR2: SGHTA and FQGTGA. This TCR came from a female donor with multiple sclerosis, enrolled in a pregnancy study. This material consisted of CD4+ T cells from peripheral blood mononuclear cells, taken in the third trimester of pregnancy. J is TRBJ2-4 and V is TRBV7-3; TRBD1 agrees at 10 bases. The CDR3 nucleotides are TGTGCCAGCAGCTTACCGGGACAGGGGTTGTACTTC. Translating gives CASSLPGQGLYF.